These 6 T cell receptor beta chains were all obtained from the same sample, sequenced in a study of T cell responses to AZD1222 COVID-19 vaccine (dated by TCRdb to 2020 to 2023). Library method: the immunoSEQ multiplex PCR assay. What TCRdb holds here is the immuneACCESS table cut down to in-frame rearrangements. Part of the clones is not present; checked against another copy, under half of the missing clones reflect an unresolved V gene, and the others are unexplained. This sample comprises tens of thousands of clones, 80% to 90% of them detected only once. The top ten hold about 9.3% of the sample. The time point label, as the study defines it: about 28 days (+/-7) after the second vaccine dose. The sample here was peripheral blood, taken 28 days after the second AZD1222 dose. These receptors were obtained from an adult who received the AZD1222 COVID-19 vaccine.

V usage is TRBV19 and J usage is TRBJ1-3; 7 bases are a match to TRBD1. V trimming: 4 bases; J trimming: 0 bases; junction bases outside the gene matches: 6. The CDR3 is 16 residues long. CDR1 is LNHDA and CDR2 is SQIVND in the germline V gene (reference sequence). The CDR3 spells CASSTGGTFSGNTIYF. CDR3 nucleotide sequence: TGTGCCAGTAGTACAGGGGGAACCTTCTCTGGAAACACCATATATTTT.

The chain employs TRBV10-3 and TRBJ1-4; a possible D gene is TRBD1 (5 bases). CDR1 is ENHRY and CDR2 is SYGVKD in the germline V gene. Trimming took 5 bases from V and 4 from J, leaving 11 bases between them. This CDR3 comprises 14 residues. CDR3 residues: CAISTGHGNEKLFF. In DNA, the CDR3 is TGTGCCATCAGTACCGGACACGGTAATGAAAAACTGTTTTTT.

In nucleotides, the CDR3 is TGTGCCAGCAGCCAAAAGCGTCAGGGGACCCAGTACTTC. It codes for CASSQKRQGTQYF. J is TRBJ2-5 and V is TRBV3-1 (or the pseudogene TRBV3-2), with a tentative D call TRBD1 (5 bases). CDR3 length: 13 amino acids. V was shortened by 2 bases and J by 7 bases, with 11 bases between the two germline ends. The germline gives CDR1 LGHDT, CDR2 YNNKEL (reference sequence).

The genes are TRBV18 and TRBJ1-1; unclear D gene. This CDR3 is built from 15 residues. Germline V gives CDR1 KGHSH, CDR2 LQKENI. The germline V and J ends were trimmed by 0 bases and 5 bases, with 13 bases remaining between them. CDR3: CASSPPRVGRTEAFF. CDR3 DNA sequence: TGTGCCAGCTCACCACCCCGGGTTGGGCGAACTGAAGCTTTCTTT.

This chain uses TRBV11-2 with TRBJ2-2, with TRBD1 identical over 7 bases. This CDR3 has 15 residues. V was pared by 4 bases and J by 6 bases, with 8 bases of the junction left unmatched. The germline CDR1 and CDR2 sequences are SGHAT and FQNNGV. The CDR3 loop is CASSSLGGKSGELFF. CDR3 bases: TGTGCCAGCAGCTCACTAGGGGGCAAATCCGGGGAGCTGTTTTTT.

This clone occurred once. The chain combines TRBV20-1 with TRBJ1-5; TRBD1 is a possible D gene (5 bases). Per germline, CDR1 DFQATT and CDR2 SNEGSKA (reference sequence). CDR3 length: 13 residues. Trimming took off 3 bases at V and 3 bases at J, with 9 bases between the two ends. The DNA for the CDR3 is TGCAGTGCTAGTGCAGGGTTCAATCAGCCCCAGCATTTT. Its protein is CSASAGFNQPQHF.